This T cell receptor (beta chain) came from a study of blood T cell repertoires in COVID-19. Libraries were prepared by immunoSEQ multiplex PCR; TCRdb keeps only in-frame clonotypes and omits some of them. The sample includes under 200,000 clones, about 88% seen only once; the top ten take about 5%. CDR1 and CDR2 (germline): SGHTA, FQGNSA. The germline V and J ends were trimmed by 1 base and 6 bases, with 4 bases remaining between them. This CDR3 spans 13 amino acids. The sequence was obtained from a woman over 75 with acute or convalescent COVID-19. The sequencing sample was made of peripheral blood. J is TRBJ1-6 and V is TRBV7-2; D is uncertain. The chain's CDR3 is CASSLVVNSPLHF. The CDR3 nucleotides read TGTGCCAGCAGCTTAGTCGTTAATTCACCCCTCCACTTT.